This is a list of T cell receptor beta chains from one sample in a study of PD-L1 blockade in urothelial cancer. Sequencing was performed with immunoSEQ multiplex PCR; in TCRdb, only in-frame clones are kept and a portion is missing. The table lists 45,000 to 65,000 clones, about 80% of them singletons. The starting material was PBMCs, obtained around atezolizumab (anti-PD-L1) treatment. The receptors were sampled from a man in his forties with urothelial cancer. CDR3s include the opening cysteine and the closing phenylalanine or tryptophan. The D gene is left open where the match is weak. Part of the rows lack a size; the others show once, few, many or a class for expanded clones.

abundance: -
v_gene: TRBV5-4
j_gene: TRBJ2-5
d_gene: TRBD2
CDR3nt: TGTGCCAGCAGCTTTGCCCTAGCGGGAGGGCCAAAGACCCAGTACTTC
CDR3aa: CASSFALAGGPKTQYF

abundance: -
v_gene: TRBV27
j_gene: TRBJ1-1
d_gene: -
CDR3nt: TGTGCCAGCAGTTGGGCCATGAACACTGAAGCTTTCTTT
CDR3aa: CASSWAMNTEAFF

abundance: -
v_gene: TRBV14
j_gene: TRBJ2-7
d_gene: TRBD1
CDR3nt: TGTGCCAGCAGCCAAGGACAGGGGAGCGAGCAGTACTTC
CDR3aa: CASSQGQGSEQYF

abundance: -
v_gene: TRBV7-6
j_gene: TRBJ2-3
d_gene: -
CDR3nt: TGTGCCAGCAGCCTGAGGGACACAGATACGCAGTATTTT
CDR3aa: CASSLRDTDTQYF

abundance: -
v_gene: TRBV28
j_gene: TRBJ1-1
d_gene: -
CDR3nt: TGTGCCAGCAGTTTGCGGGGCCTCCCGAGGGCTTTCTTT
CDR3aa: CASSLRGLPRAFF

abundance: -
v_gene: TRBV5-1
j_gene: TRBJ2-7
d_gene: -
CDR3nt: TGCGCCAGCAGCTCCTCTCCGGGCGGGTCACCTGCCGAGCAGTACTTC
CDR3aa: CASSSSPGGSPAEQYF

abundance: once
v_gene: TRBV4-1
j_gene: TRBJ2-1
d_gene: TRBD2
CDR3nt: TGCGCCAGCAGCCAAGACGAGCGGGACTACAATGAGCAGTTCTTC
CDR3aa: CASSQDERDYNEQFF

abundance: -
v_gene: TRBV4-2
j_gene: TRBJ2-1
d_gene: -
CDR3nt: TGTGCCAGCAGCCAAGATAGGACTTCCGGTAGGGACAATGAGCAGTTCTTC
CDR3aa: CASSQDRTSGRDNEQFF

abundance: -
v_gene: TRBV28
j_gene: TRBJ1-4
d_gene: TRBD1
CDR3nt: TGTGCCAGCAGTTTATGGACAGGGGGGGCCCTTAATGAAAAACTGTTTTTT
CDR3aa: CASSLWTGGALNEKLFF

abundance: -
v_gene: TRBV28
j_gene: TRBJ1-5
d_gene: -
CDR3nt: TGTGCCAGCAGTTTGGCGGGCGGGGGCAATCAGCCCCAGCATTTT
CDR3aa: CASSLAGGGNQPQHF

abundance: -
v_gene: TRBV19
j_gene: TRBJ2-3
d_gene: TRBD2
CDR3nt: TGTGCCAGTAGTTTGGGACTAGCGGGGGACACAGATACGCAGTATTTT
CDR3aa: CASSLGLAGDTDTQYF

abundance: -
v_gene: TRBV5-6
j_gene: TRBJ2-7
d_gene: TRBD2
CDR3nt: TGTGCCAGCAGCTTGGCGCTAGCGGGAGCTGAGCAGTACTTC
CDR3aa: CASSLALAGAEQYF

abundance: -
v_gene: TRBV4-2
j_gene: TRBJ2-1
d_gene: TRBD2
CDR3nt: TGTGCCAGCAGCCTTTTTCTAGCGGGAGGCTCAAATGAGCAGTTCTTC
CDR3aa: CASSLFLAGGSNEQFF

abundance: -
v_gene: TRBV5-1
j_gene: TRBJ2-5
d_gene: TRBD2
CDR3nt: TGCGCCAGCAGACGGGGGGGCGGCGGAGGACATAAAGGGGAGACCCAGTACTTC
CDR3aa: CASRRGGGGGHKGETQYF

abundance: -
v_gene: TRBV29-1
j_gene: TRBJ2-1
d_gene: -
CDR3nt: TGCAGCGTTGGGGAGCTAAATGAGCAGTTCTTC
CDR3aa: CSVGELNEQFF

abundance: -
v_gene: TRBV18
j_gene: TRBJ1-1
d_gene: -
CDR3nt: TGTGCCAGCTCAACTCTGGACACGAACACTGAAGCTTTCTTT
CDR3aa: CASSTLDTNTEAFF

abundance: once
v_gene: TRBV27
j_gene: TRBJ1-2
d_gene: -
CDR3nt: TGTGCCAGCAGAAAGGGGGGGGACTATGGCTACACCTTC
CDR3aa: CASRKGGDYGYTF

abundance: -
v_gene: TRBV9
j_gene: TRBJ2-7
d_gene: TRBD2
CDR3nt: TGTGCCAGCAGCGTAGTAGGTTGTGGACTAGCGGGGTCCAGCTCCTACGAGCAGTACTTC
CDR3aa: CASSVVGCGLAGSSSYEQYF

abundance: -
v_gene: TRBV7-3
j_gene: TRBJ2-7
d_gene: TRBD1
CDR3nt: TGTGCCAGCAGCTCCGACTGGGACAGGGACTGGGGGGGCTCCTACGAGCAGTACTTC
CDR3aa: CASSSDWDRDWGGSYEQYF

abundance: -
v_gene: TRBV5-4
j_gene: TRBJ1-5
d_gene: TRBD1
CDR3nt: TGTGCCAGCAGCTCCTTAGGAGGGGGCTGTCAGCCCCAGCATTTT
CDR3aa: CASSSLGGGCQPQHF

abundance: once
v_gene: TRBV11-2
j_gene: TRBJ1-3
d_gene: -
CDR3nt: TGTGCCAGCAGCCTTGAGCCAAGACTCTCTGGAAACACCATATATTTT
CDR3aa: CASSLEPRLSGNTIYF

abundance: -
v_gene: TRBV4-2
j_gene: TRBJ1-6
d_gene: -
CDR3nt: TGTGCCAGCAGCCAAAATGACCGGGACATGGGGCATAATTCACCCCTCCACTTT
CDR3aa: CASSQNDRDMGHNSPLHF

abundance: -
v_gene: TRBV28
j_gene: TRBJ1-4
d_gene: -
CDR3nt: TGTGCCAGCAGCGATACAGGACGTAATGAAAAACTGTTTTTT
CDR3aa: CASSDTGRNEKLFF

abundance: few
v_gene: TRBV2
j_gene: TRBJ2-7
d_gene: -
CDR3nt: TGTGCCAGCAGTGTTCAGGCATCACCCTACGAGCAGTACTTC
CDR3aa: CASSVQASPYEQYF

abundance: -
v_gene: TRBV11-3
j_gene: TRBJ2-1
d_gene: TRBD2
CDR3nt: TGTGCCAGCAGCCCCGGACTAGTTCGATCCTACAATGAGCAGTTCTTC
CDR3aa: CASSPGLVRSYNEQFF